This T cell receptor beta chain was retrieved from a study of beta chain features in type 1 diabetes. Study-level information: Healthy donors, compared against patients, showed similar age, gender and cell yields. Findings and caveats of the study: People with Type 1 diabetes carried modestly yet significantly shorter TCRB CDR3s in all four CD4+ subsets.

Unmatched junction bases numbered 34, after V lost 5 bases and J lost 8 bases. There are 24 residues in the CDR3. The germline V gene encodes CDR1 PRHDT and CDR2 FYEKMQ (reference sequence). Comments on this clone: Its antigen is unidentified.

A heparinised blood draw that averaged around 0.12 L was obtained once from each donor. By way of CD45RO/CCR7/CD25/CD127/CD95/CD27, the CD4+ regulatory, stem cell-like memory, central memory and naive cells were sorted. The whole isolated RNA underwent reverse transcription, so sequencing captured expressed TCRB transcripts. The assay was immunoSEQ multiplex PCR, and TCRdb's table has in-frame clones only and misses some. The repertoire holds tens of thousands of clones, with roughly 40% as singletons. The sequence came from a man in his thirties or forties with type 1 diabetes. The gene calls are TRBV13 and TRBJ2-1; 12 bases align to TRBD2. The sequenced material came from stem cell memory CD4+ T cells from blood. The CDR3 loop reads CASSHIYGSLNSWGASGRAHEQFF. The DNA of the CDR3 is TGTGCCAGCAGCCATATTTATGGGTCCCTCAACTCCTGGGGGGCTAGCGGGAGGGCCCATGAGCAGTTCTTC.